This passage covers 11 T cell receptor beta chains from one sample sequenced in a study of CD8 T cells in ankylosing spondylitis. TCRdb passed the 5' RACE reads through MiXCR, listing each CDR3 protein once. The profile covers some 130,000 distinct CDR3 sequences, with 6% to 8.5% appearing a single time and 9.5% to 15% taken by the ten largest. Specimen: blood, either unsorted or a sorted T cell fraction (not recorded which). Source of these receptors: a female donor with ankylosing spondylitis or in good health (not recorded which).

At least ten counts were recorded for this clonotype. The chain uses TRBV7-3 and TRBJ2-1; the match to TRBD2 covers 8 bases. There are 15 residues in the CDR3. V dropped 5 bases and J dropped 0; count of bases not matched to a gene: 3. Germline V gene lookup returns CDR1 SGHTA and CDR2 FQGTGA. The CDR3, as DNA: TGTGCCAGCAGCCTTAGCGGGGACTCCTACAATGAGCAGTTCTTC. Translated: CASSLSGDSYNEQFF. The whole variable domain, filled in from reference TRBV7-3 and TRBJ2-1, reads GAGVSQTPSNKVTEKGKYVELRCDPISGHTALYWYRQSLGQGPEFLIYFQGTGAADDSGLPNDRFFAVRPEGSVSTLKIQRTERGDSAVYLCASSLSGDSYNEQFFGPGTRLTVL.

Ten or more counts support this clonotype. The chain employs TRBV30 and TRBJ1-1; no definite D call. This CDR3 has 14 residues. Trimming took off 0 bases at V and 1 base at J, with 9 bases between the two ends. The germline CDR1 and CDR2 sequences are GTSNPN and SVGIG (reference sequence). Here the CDR3 reads CAWSVFHGNTEAFF. In nucleotides, the CDR3 is TGTGCCTGGAGTGTTTTCCACGGGAACACTGAAGCTTTCTTT.

This clonotype showed up many times. V usage is TRBV4-3 and J usage is TRBJ1-1; D gene ambiguous. Germline lookup yields CDR1 LGHNA and CDR2 YSLEER. The CDR3 length is 14 residues. Trimming cost V 1 base and J 6 bases, with 12 bases left between them. CDR3: CASSQVSPYSEAFF. DNA of the CDR3: TGCGCCAGCAGCCAAGTCAGCCCCTACTCTGAAGCTTTCTTT.

This clonotype has a count of ten or more. The chain has TRBV5-1 and TRBJ2-7, with D uncertain. Trimming removed 0 bases at V and 3 bases at J, with 7 bases between. The CDR3 loop spans 13 amino acids. The germline V gene encodes CDR1 SGHRS and CDR2 YFSETQ. CDR3 DNA: TGCGCCAGCAGCTTGGATGGTCTCTACGAGCAGTACTTC. It is translated as CASSLDGLYEQYF.

This clonotype was observed at least ten times. The V and J genes are TRBV3-1 and TRBJ1-4, with 7 bases that match TRBD1. Germline V gene lookup returns CDR1 LGHDT and CDR2 YNNKEL (reference sequence). V lost 0 bases, J lost 7 bases, and 8 bases stayed unmatched. The CDR3 loop spans 16 amino acids. The CDR3 is CASSQDGGTATEKLFF. The CDR3 nucleotides are TGTGCCAGCAGCCAAGACGGGGGGACAGCCACTGAAAAACTGTTTTTT.

This clonotype has ten or more counts. Here the CDR3 DNA reads TGTGCCAGCAGTTCGGGACAGGGAAGTCAGCCCCAGCATTTT. Its translation: CASSSGQGSQPQHF. The V and J genes are TRBV12-3 or TRBV12-4 and TRBJ1-5; TRBD1 matches at 9 bases. The V gene end was trimmed by 4 bases and the J gene end by 6 bases; junction bases not matched to a gene: 4. The CDR3 is 14 residues long.

This clonotype was detected many times. The chain carries TRBV12-5 and TRBJ1-5; 7 bases map to TRBD1. The CDR3 sequence is 14 residues long. V lost 6 bases and J lost 2; bases outside the gene matches: 4. The germline gives CDR1 LGHNT, CDR2 FRNRAP. CDR3 protein: CASGRDRGNQPQHF. The CDR3 DNA is TGTGCTAGTGGCCGAGACAGGGGCAATCAGCCCCAGCATTTT.

This clonotype was recorded at least ten times. DNA of the CDR3: TGTGCCAGCAGTCTTGTACAGGGCGGCTCCTACAATGAGCAGTTCTTC. Its protein is CASSLVQGGSYNEQFF. The rearrangement links TRBV28 to TRBJ2-1, with D possibly being TRBD1 (6 bases). Trimming removed 5 bases from V and 0 bases from J, with 14 bases in between. Germline CDR1 reads MDHEN; CDR2 reads SYDVKM. The CDR3 covers 16 residues.

This clonotype was counted at least ten times. This chain uses TRBV7-8 with TRBJ1-2, with D unresolved. The CDR3 runs 16 residues. Trimming cost V 1 base and J 2 bases, with 14 bases left between them. Per germline, CDR1 SGHVS and CDR2 FQNEAQ. In DNA form, the CDR3 reads TGTGCCAGCAGCTTAGATCGGCCAGACACGAACTATGGCTACACCTTC. This gives the protein CASSLDRPDTNYGYTF.

At least ten counts were recorded for this clonotype. V and J are TRBV15 and TRBJ1-5; D not resolved. The CDR3 is made up of 16 amino acids. In germline, CDR1 is LNHNV, CDR2 YYDKDF (reference sequence). Trimming stripped 0 bases from V and 3 bases from J, with 12 bases between. Here the CDR3 DNA reads TGTGCCACCAGCAGAGAAGGAAGAGTCACCAATCAGCCCCAGCATTTT. Amino acid sequence: CATSREGRVTNQPQHF. Drawing the rest from reference TRBV15 and TRBJ1-5, the complete variable domain is DAMVIQNPRYQVTQFGKPVTLSCSQTLNHNVMYWYQQKSSQAPKLLFHYYDKDFNNEADTPDNFQSRRPNTSFCFLDIRSPGLGDTAMYLCATSREGRVTNQPQHFGDGTRLSIL.

The sample holds many counts of this clonotype. V gene TRBV5-1 combines with J gene TRBJ1-4; D is perhaps TRBD1 (6 bases). Trimming cost V 2 bases and J 3 bases, with 8 bases left between them. The CDR3 has 14 amino acids. The germline V gene has CDR1 SGHRS and CDR2 YFSETQ. CDR3 residues: CASSFGQPNEKLFF. DNA of the CDR3: TGCGCCAGCAGCTTTGGACAGCCTAATGAAAAACTGTTTTTT. Full variable domain (rest looked up from reference TRBV5-1 and TRBJ1-4): KAGVTQTPRYLIKTRGQQVTLSCSPISGHRSVSWYQQTPGQGLQFLFEYFSETQRNKGNFPGRFSGRQFSNSRSEMNVSTLELGDSALYLCASSFGQPNEKLFFGSGTQLSVL.